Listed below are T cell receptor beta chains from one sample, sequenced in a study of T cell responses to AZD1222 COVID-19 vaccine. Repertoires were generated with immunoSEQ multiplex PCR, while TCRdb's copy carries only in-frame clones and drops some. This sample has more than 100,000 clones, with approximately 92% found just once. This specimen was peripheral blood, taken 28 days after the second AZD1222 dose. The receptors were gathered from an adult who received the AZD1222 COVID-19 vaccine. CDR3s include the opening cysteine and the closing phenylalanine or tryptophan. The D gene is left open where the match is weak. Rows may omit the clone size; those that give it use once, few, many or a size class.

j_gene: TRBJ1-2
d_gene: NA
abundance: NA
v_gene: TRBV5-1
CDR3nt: TGCGCCAGCAGCTTGGGGGTGCATGGCTACACCTTC
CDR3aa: CASSLGVHGYTF

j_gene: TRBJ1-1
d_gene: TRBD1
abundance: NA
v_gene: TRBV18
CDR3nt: TGTGCCAGCTCACCGGACGAAAGCGGGACAGCGAACACTGAAGCTTTCTTT
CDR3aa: CASSPDESGTANTEAFF

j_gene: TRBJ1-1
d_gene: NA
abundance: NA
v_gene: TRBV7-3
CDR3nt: TGTGCCAGCAGCGGTACCCAGGGAACTGAAGCTTTCTTT
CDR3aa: CASSGTQGTEAFF

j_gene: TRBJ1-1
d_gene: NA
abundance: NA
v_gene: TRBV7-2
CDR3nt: TGTGCCAGCAGCTTAGTGTCGGGCCTTGAAGCTTTCTTT
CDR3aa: CASSLVSGLEAFF

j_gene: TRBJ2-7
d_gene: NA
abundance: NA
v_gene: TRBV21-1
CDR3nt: TGTGCCAGCAGCAAAGTATCTGCCAGGCCTACCTACGAGCAGTACTTC
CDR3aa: CASSKVSARPTYEQYF

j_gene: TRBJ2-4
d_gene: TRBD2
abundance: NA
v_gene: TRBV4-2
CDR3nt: TGTGCCAGCAGCCAGATAGCGGGGGGGCCGAAGGAAGACATTCAGTACTTC
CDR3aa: CASSQIAGGPKEDIQYF

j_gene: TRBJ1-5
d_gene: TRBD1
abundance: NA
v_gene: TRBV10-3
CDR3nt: TGTGCCATCGCCAGCACAGGGGGCAATCAGCCCCAGCATTTT
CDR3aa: CAIASTGGNQPQHF

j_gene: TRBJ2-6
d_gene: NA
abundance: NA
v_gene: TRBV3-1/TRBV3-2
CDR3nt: TGTGCCAGCAGCCGCCCGGCCTCTGGGGCCAACGTCCTGACTTTC
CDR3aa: CASSRPASGANVLTF

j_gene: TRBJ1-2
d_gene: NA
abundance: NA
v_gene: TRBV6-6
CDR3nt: TGTGCCAGCACCCAAGGAACCTACTATGGCTACACCTTC
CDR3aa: CASTQGTYYGYTF

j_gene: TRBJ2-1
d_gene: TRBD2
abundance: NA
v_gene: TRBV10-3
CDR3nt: TGTGCCATCAGTACAGCCAGGACTAGCGGGACGCGGATCTTC
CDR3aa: CAISTARTSGTRIF

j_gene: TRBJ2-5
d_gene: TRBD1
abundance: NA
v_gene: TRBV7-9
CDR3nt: TGTGCCAGCAGCTTATCAGGGGGACAAGAGACCCAGTACTTC
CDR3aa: CASSLSGGQETQYF

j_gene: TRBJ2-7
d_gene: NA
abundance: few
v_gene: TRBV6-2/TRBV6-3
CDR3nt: TGTGCCAGCAGTCTGGACGGGGGCGCCTCCTACGAGCAGTACTTC
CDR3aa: CASSLDGGASYEQYF

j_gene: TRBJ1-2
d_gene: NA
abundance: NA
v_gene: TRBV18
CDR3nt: TGTGCCAGCTCGCCCTCGGACGCCTTCCGAGGCTACACCTTC
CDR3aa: CASSPSDAFRGYTF

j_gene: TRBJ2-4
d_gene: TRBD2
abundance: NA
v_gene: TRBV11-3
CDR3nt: TGTGCCAGCAGCTCTCCCGGGGGGGGACTAGCGGGAGAGTCCAAAAACATTCAGTACTTC
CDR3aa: CASSSPGGGLAGESKNIQYF

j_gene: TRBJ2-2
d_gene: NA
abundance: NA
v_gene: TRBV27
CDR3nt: TGTGCCAGCAGTTTATCGTTCGGGCGGCGCCTCACCGGGGAGCTGTTTTTT
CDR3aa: CASSLSFGRRLTGELFF

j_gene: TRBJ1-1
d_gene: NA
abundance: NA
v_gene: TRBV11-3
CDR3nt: TGTGCCAGCAGCTTAGATCCGGGCGGGGGCCCTGAAGCTTTCTTT
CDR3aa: CASSLDPGGGPEAFF

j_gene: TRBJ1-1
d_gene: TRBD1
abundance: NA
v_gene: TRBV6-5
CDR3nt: TGTGCCAGCAGTAAGTTGGGACAGGGGGCGCGAAGAGCTTTCTTT
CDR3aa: CASSKLGQGARRAFF

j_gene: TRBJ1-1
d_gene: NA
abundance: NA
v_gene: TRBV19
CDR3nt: TGTGCCAGTAGTCTGGGGGTAGCTGACACTGAAGCTTTCTTT
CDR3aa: CASSLGVADTEAFF

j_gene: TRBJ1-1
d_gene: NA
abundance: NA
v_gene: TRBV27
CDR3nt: TGTGCCAGCAGACGGGGAGAAGGAGGCCCAAGAACTGAAGCTTTCTTT
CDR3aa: CASRRGEGGPRTEAFF

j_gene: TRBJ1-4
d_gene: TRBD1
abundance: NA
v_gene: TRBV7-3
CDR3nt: TGTGCCAGCAGCCGGACAGGGTCACCGAATGAAAAACTGTTTTTT
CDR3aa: CASSRTGSPNEKLFF

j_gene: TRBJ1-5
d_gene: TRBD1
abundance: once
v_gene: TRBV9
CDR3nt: TGTGCCAGCAGCCTAGGACAGGGGGGGGATCAGCCCCAGCATTTT
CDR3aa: CASSLGQGGDQPQHF

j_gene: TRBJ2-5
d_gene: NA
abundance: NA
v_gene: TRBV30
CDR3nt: TGTGCCTGGAGCAGTGTTCGAGTACGAGGGGCAGTTGTGGAGACCCAGTACTTC
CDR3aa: CAWSSVRVRGAVVETQYF

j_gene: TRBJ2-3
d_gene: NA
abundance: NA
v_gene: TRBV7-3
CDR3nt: TGTGCCAGCAGGTTACGACAGAATACAGATACGCAGTATTTT
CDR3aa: CASRLRQNTDTQYF

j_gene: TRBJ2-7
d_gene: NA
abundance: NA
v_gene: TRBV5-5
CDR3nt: TGTGCCAGCAGCTTGGTATACGAGCAGTACTTC
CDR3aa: CASSLVYEQYF

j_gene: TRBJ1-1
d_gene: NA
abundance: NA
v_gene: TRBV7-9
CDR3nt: TGTGCCAGCAGCTTATATCCGAACACTGAAGCTTTCTTT
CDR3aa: CASSLYPNTEAFF

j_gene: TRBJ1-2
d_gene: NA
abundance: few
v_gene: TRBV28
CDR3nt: TGTGCTTCCGGCAGGGCCTCCTATGGCTACACCTTC
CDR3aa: CASGRASYGYTF

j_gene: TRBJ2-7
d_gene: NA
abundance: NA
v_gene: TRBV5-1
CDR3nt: TGCGCCAGCAGCCCCCGGAGGGGATACGAGCAGTACTTC
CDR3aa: CASSPRRGYEQYF

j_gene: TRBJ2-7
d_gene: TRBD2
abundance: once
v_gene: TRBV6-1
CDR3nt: TGTGCCAGCAGTGAATCTCTAGCGGTAACCTACGAGCAGTACTTC
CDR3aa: CASSESLAVTYEQYF